Below, 26 T cell receptor beta chains from the same sample are listed, as sequenced in a study of T cells in Graves' hyperthyroidism and ophthalmopathy. Regions amplified from RNA transcripts were the TCR beta CDR3 regions. Carried out on the TCR CDR3, a first-round RT-PCR used the HTBI primer set. A single record per CDR3 protein comes from TCRdb applying MiXCR to the multiplex PCR reads. Here the sample spans fewer than 750,000 distinct CDR3 sequences, 14% being singletons. Sequencing was performed on blood. The receptors shown here come from a woman aged 50 to 60 with Graves' ophthalmopathy.

In the case of this clonotype: A much larger clone differs by one base, so this may be a read error. The missing conserved phenylalanine or tryptophan at the end of this CDR3 makes a read error likely. The chain is built from TRBV28 and TRBJ2-2, with TRBD1 matching over 9 bases. This CDR3 has 16 residues. V lost 5 bases, J lost 0 bases, and 4 bases stayed unmatched. Germline lookup yields CDR1 MDHEN and CDR2 SYDVKM. The CDR3 DNA reads as TGTGCCAGCAGTATCGGGACAGGGCCGAACACCGGGGAGCTGTTTTCT. It is translated as CASSIGTGPNTGELFS.

This clonotype was detected only a few times. The chain joins TRBV4-1 to TRBJ2-7; 7 bases fit TRBD1. V lost 1 base, J lost 6 bases, and 9 bases stayed unmatched. CDR1 and CDR2 from the germline V gene are MGHRA and YSYEKL. The CDR3 runs to 15 residues. The chain's CDR3 is CASSQGENRGLEQYF. The DNA for the CDR3 is TGCGCCAGCAGCCAAGGGGAAAACAGGGGTCTCGAGCAGTACTTC.

This clonotype was detected a few times. It may be a read error: a sequence one base away is much more abundant. The V call is TRBV3-1, the J call TRBJ1-1; TRBD1 aligns across 7 bases. The CDR3 sequence is 13 residues long. Per the germline V gene, CDR1 is LGHDT and CDR2 is YNNKEL (reference sequence). CDR3 coding DNA: TGTGCCGGCAGCCTTTCAGGGGGGCCTGAAGCTTTCTTT. Its translation is CAGSLSGGPEAFF.

This chain connects TRBV7-9 to TRBJ2-1, with 11 bases identical to TRBD2. V trimming: 8 bases; J trimming: 6 bases; junction bases outside the gene matches: 9. The CDR3 consists of 15 residues. CDR1 and CDR2 (germline): SEHNR, FQNEAQ (reference sequence). As DNA, the CDR3 is TGTGCCAGCGGATTTATAGCGGGAGGGGGCAATGAGCAGTTCTTC. Protein sequence: CASGFIAGGGNEQFF. Using reference TRBV7-9 and TRBJ2-1 for the parts outside the CDR3, the full variable domain is DTGVSQNPRHKITKRGQNVTFRCDPISEHNRLYWYRQTLGQGPEFLTYFQNEAQLEKSRLLSDRFSAERPKGSFSTLEIQRTEQGDSAMYLCASGFIAGGGNEQFFGPGTRLTVL.

J is TRBJ2-5 and V is TRBV3-1; 12 bases match TRBD2. Germline CDR1 LGHDT, CDR2 YNNKEL (reference sequence). The length of the CDR3 is 20 residues. The V gene end was trimmed by 3 bases and the J gene end by 5 bases; junction bases not matched to a gene: 19. CDR3 nucleotide sequence: TGTGCCAGCAGCCATTACTCTAGCGGGAGGGCGGGTCCCGCTTGGGAGACCCAGTACTTC. Protein product: CASSHYSSGRAGPAWETQYF.

This clonotype was detected a few times. This rearrangement joins TRBV7-2 to TRBJ2-7; D call uncertain. Per germline, CDR1 SGHTA and CDR2 FQGNSA. The V end was cut by 5 bases, the J end by 4 bases, with 9 bases between. This CDR3 has 12 residues. CDR3 in DNA: TGTGCCAGCAGCCCTACATATTACGAGCAGTACTTC. This sequence encodes CASSPTYYEQYF. Full variable domain (rest looked up from reference TRBV7-2 and TRBJ2-7): GAGVSQSPSNKVTEKGKDVELRCDPISGHTALYWYRQSLGQGLEFLIYFQGNSAPDKSGLPSDRFSAERTGGSVSTLTIQRTQQEDSAVYLCASSPTYYEQYFGPGTRLTVT.

This clonotype was recorded at least ten times. This chain links TRBV15 with TRBJ2-2; D gene uncertain. The V and J ends lost 0 bases and 7 bases respectively, with 0 bases between them. CDR1 and CDR2 (germline): LNHNV, YYDKDF (reference sequence). This CDR3 contains 11 residues. Here the CDR3 reads CATSRDGELFF. The CDR3 DNA follows: TGTGCCACCAGCAGAGACGGGGAGCTGTTTTTT.

This clonotype occurred a few times. V usage is TRBV7-3 and J usage is TRBJ2-1, with D uncertain. CDR1 is SGHTA and CDR2 is FQGTGA in the germline V gene. V gave up 3 bases and J gave up 6 bases, with 9 bases separating them. The CDR3 contains 13 residues. The CDR3 loop is CASSFDGLNEQFF. In DNA form, the CDR3 reads TGTGCCAGCAGCTTCGACGGGCTCAATGAGCAGTTCTTC.

The chain is built from TRBV11-2 and TRBJ2-5; D remains unclear. This CDR3 has 12 residues. The V and J ends lost 4 bases and 0 bases respectively, with 3 bases between them. The germline CDR1 and CDR2 sequences are SGHAT and FQNNGV. CDR3 in amino acids: CASSSNQETQYF. In DNA, the CDR3 is TGTGCCAGCAGCTCCAACCAAGAGACCCAGTACTTC.

This clonotype appeared a few times. The gene calls are TRBV19 and TRBJ2-1; the match to TRBD2 covers 13 bases. J was trimmed by 9 bases and V by 6 bases; bases with no gene match: 11. The CDR3 has 16 amino acids. CDR1 is LNHDA and CDR2 is SQIVND in the germline V gene (reference sequence). The CDR3 region is CASSPGLAGVRGEQFF. The CDR3 bases are TGTGCCAGTAGCCCAGGACTAGCGGGAGTTCGTGGTGAGCAGTTCTTC.

About this clonotype: Sequence at one end of the junction differs from germline and may be a read error. The rearrangement links TRBV28 to TRBJ1-2; no reliable D call. The CDR3 consists of 14 residues. CDR1 is MDHEN, CDR2 SYDVKM, per germline. CDR3 sequence reads: CASSLLSLGEGYAF. In nucleotides, the CDR3 is TGTGCCAGCAGTTTATTGTCATTAGGTGAGGGCTACGCCTTC.

This chain joins TRBV27 and TRBJ2-2; D is possibly TRBD2 (6 bases). Germline values: CDR1 MNHEY, CDR2 SMNVEV (reference sequence). V was clipped by 6 bases and J by 1 base, with 9 bases between them. The CDR3 has 14 amino acids. The CDR3 DNA sequence: TGTGCCAGCAGAGGGCGGGGGAACACCGGGGAGCTGTTTTTT. Amino acid sequence: CASRGRGNTGELFF.

This clonotype was counted only a few times. The conserved phenylalanine or tryptophan is not found at the CDR3 terminus, so this likely reflects a read error. The genes are TRBV11-2 and TRBJ1-5; D remains unclear. The CDR3 contains 15 residues. Trimming removed 4 bases from V and 4 bases from J, with 14 bases in between. Germline CDR1 reads SGHAT; CDR2 reads FQNNGV. The CDR3 loop is CASSSSRTGNQPQHS. The CDR3 DNA reads TGTGCCAGCAGCTCCTCACGGACGGGGAATCAGCCCCAGCATTCT.

This clonotype has at least ten counts. CDR3 nucleotide sequence: TGCAGTGCTAGAGGGGTGACCGGGAATGAGCAGTTCTTC. Translating it yields CSARGVTGNEQFF. This chain connects TRBV20-1 to TRBJ2-1; D gene unclear. The V end lost 1 base, the J end lost 7 bases, and 11 bases lay between the germline ends. This CDR3 has 13 amino acids. CDR1 DFQATT and CDR2 SNEGSKA come from the germline V gene (reference sequence).

V and J are TRBV7-9 and TRBJ2-1; D remains ambiguous. The germline V gene has CDR1 SEHNR and CDR2 FQNEAQ (reference sequence). Between the trimmed V and J ends, which lost 5 bases and 2 bases, there was a span of 13 bases. This CDR3 spans 15 amino acids. This CDR3 reads CASSPGRSPYNEQFF. As DNA, the CDR3 is TGTGCCAGCAGCCCTGGAAGATCCCCCTACAATGAGCAGTTCTTC.

In this sample, this clonotype turned up many times. This chain connects TRBV6-2 or TRBV6-3 to TRBJ2-3, with 13 bases matching TRBD2. The junction had 8 bases not matched to a gene; V was cut back by 5 bases and J by 3 bases. Germline CDR1 MNHEY, CDR2 SVGEGT. This CDR3 region has 17 residues. CDR3 region: CASSPRTSGSKTDTQYF. CDR3 in DNA: TGTGCCAGCAGTCCCCGGACTAGCGGGAGTAAAACAGATACGCAGTATTTT.

This clonotype was recorded many times. This CDR3 reads CASSQDRRVNQPQHF. In DNA, the CDR3 is TGTGCCAGCAGCCAAGATAGGCGGGTAAATCAGCCCCAGCATTTT. The chain is built from TRBV3-1 and TRBJ1-5; no firm D call. V was trimmed by 0 bases and J by 4 bases, leaving 10 bases between them. Germline V CDR1 and CDR2: LGHDT, YNNKEL (reference sequence). The CDR3 covers 15 residues.

This clonotype was seen many times. The gene calls are TRBV30 and TRBJ2-5; D possibly corresponds to TRBD2 (6 bases). Germline CDR1 reads GTSNPN; CDR2 reads SVGIG (reference sequence). This CDR3 has 14 amino acids. The germline V and J ends were trimmed by 8 bases and 4 bases, with 20 bases remaining between them. Here the CDR3 reads CAVRVAGKGETQYF. In DNA, the CDR3 is TGTGCCGTCAGGGTGGCGGGAAAAGGAGAGACCCAGTACTTC.

This clonotype was seen many times. This rearrangement joins TRBV28 to TRBJ1-1, with D possibly matching TRBD1 (6 bases). This CDR3 is built from 16 residues. Looked up from germline, CDR1 is MDHEN and CDR2 is SYDVKM. Deletions cut 5 bases from V and 0 bases from J, with 16 bases between. The CDR3 DNA reads as TGTGCCAGCAGTGCCTCCGGGACACACATGAACACTGAAGCTTTCTTT. It is translated as CASSASGTHMNTEAFF.

Ten or more counts support this clonotype. The V call is TRBV20-1, the J call TRBJ1-1; a weak D match, TRBD1 (5 bases). V lost 0 bases, J lost 2 bases, and 7 bases lay in between. The CDR3 totals 13 residues. From germline, CDR1 is DFQATT and CDR2 SNEGSKA (reference sequence). CDR3 nucleotides: TGCAGTGCTAGAGAGACAGCCAACACTGAAGCTTTCTTT. It is translated as CSARETANTEAFF.

The chain links TRBV7-6 to TRBJ2-3; TRBD2 matches at 8 bases. CDR1 and CDR2 (germline): SGHVS, FNYEAQ. After removal of 1 base from V and 3 bases from J, the junction contained 12 bases not matched to a gene. The CDR3 extends over 18 amino acids. The CDR3 DNA follows: TGTGCCAGCAGCTTAGTAGGCTGGCTAGCGGGTGGAACAGATACGCAGTATTTT. It yields the protein CASSLVGWLAGGTDTQYF.

The sample holds many counts of this clonotype. V usage is TRBV28 and J usage is TRBJ1-4; D unresolved. V was clipped by 5 bases and J by 5 bases, with 12 bases between them. CDR3 length equals 14 residues. Looked up from germline, CDR1 is MDHEN and CDR2 is SYDVKM. In DNA, the CDR3 is TGTGCCAGCAGTGTGAAGATGTGGAATGAAAAACTGTTTTTT. As protein: CASSVKMWNEKLFF.

This clonotype was detected only a few times. A much larger clone sits a single nucleotide away, making a read error possible. The J gene is TRBJ2-5, the V gene TRBV28; 9 bases map to TRBD2. The CDR3 sequence is 15 residues long. Germline V lookup: CDR1 MDHEN, CDR2 SYDVKM. CDR3 in amino acids: CASSQPGTSQETQHF. CDR3 nucleotide sequence: TGTGCCAGCTCCCAACCCGGGACTAGCCAAGAGACCCAGCACTTC.

This clonotype showed up just a few times. The rearrangement uses TRBV20-1 and TRBJ1-1, with 9 bases identical to TRBD1. Germline CDR1 and CDR2: DFQATT and SNEGSKA (reference sequence). J lost 4 bases, V lost 0 bases, and 6 bases had no gene match. The CDR3 contains 15 residues. Written as DNA, the CDR3 is TGCAGTGCTAGAGATCCGGGACAGGGAAGCACTGAAGCTTTCTTT. Protein sequence: CSARDPGQGSTEAFF.

This clonotype was seen many times. The gene calls are TRBV20-1 and TRBJ2-5, with D perhaps TRBD1 (5 bases). The CDR3 runs 12 residues. Trimming removed 3 bases at V and 1 base at J, with 6 bases between. Germline CDR1 is DFQATT and CDR2 is SNEGSKA (reference sequence). CDR3 sequence: CSASRAQETQYF. The CDR3 coding sequence is TGCAGTGCTAGCAGGGCCCAAGAGACCCAGTACTTC.

The chain combines TRBV7-9 with TRBJ2-1; 7 nucleotides align to TRBD2. The J segment lost 8 bases and the V segment lost 2 bases, leaving 9 bases of the junction unmatched. Looked up from germline, CDR1 is SEHNR and CDR2 is FQNEAQ (reference sequence). CDR3 size: 15 residues. CDR3 in DNA: TGTGCCAGCAGCTTATTGGTGGGGGGGGGTGATGAGCAGTTCTTC. The encoded protein is CASSLLVGGGDEQFF.